The present T cell receptor (beta chain) was sequenced within a study of blood T cell repertoires in COVID-19. Turning to the study itself: The United States, Italy and Spain were the sources of the acute and convalescent COVID-19 samples. PBMCs, B-cell-depleted T cells, or T cells were the source of the cDNA or gDNA that made up the material.

The table came from immunoSEQ multiplex PCR; TCRdb's copy has only in-frame clones and leaves some out. The sample lists around 480,000 clones, about nine tenths seen once, with under 0.85% in the top ten. Participants' reported clinical history set cohort assignment. The study counted Cohort 3 donors as recovered given two negative PCRs, clearance, or symptom resolution. The clonotype was recovered from a woman younger than 30 who had recovered from COVID-19. The sequencing sample was made of PBMCs or T cells enriched from blood (not recorded which).

The CDR3: CATSRGSDSNQPQHF. The CDR3, as DNA: TGTGCCACCAGCAGAGGGTCAGATAGCAATCAGCCCCAGCATTTT. V is TRBV15 and J is TRBJ1-5; D gene uncertain. The CDR3 runs 15 residues. Trimming stripped 1 base from V and 0 bases from J, with 7 bases between. Germline values: CDR1 LNHNV, CDR2 YYDKDF (reference sequence).